This note documents a single T cell receptor (beta chain) sequence. What it binds is not known. The CDR3 covers 16 residues. The J segment lost 3 bases and the V segment lost 5 bases, leaving 8 bases of the junction unmatched. Germline V gives CDR1 MDHEN, CDR2 SYDVKM. This sample stems from a study of shared clonotypes between healthy human individuals. Study-wide points: Sorted-subset sequencing was shown by rarefaction to be incomplete despite large depth. Estimated richness was generally greater in naive than memory subsets. Naive CD4 clonotypes were shared across several donors at roughly 4.6%. Depth of sequencing was expected to influence donor clonotype sharing.

Method: immunoSEQ multiplex PCR; TCRdb's copy keeps in-frame clones and lacks some. There are approximately 2,300,000 clones in the sample; 92% occur only once, and 0.3% to 0.4% lies in the top ten. This TCR derives from a man aged 18 to 29 in good health. Some clones in this sample may be carry-over from other donors' samples. V is TRBV28 and J is TRBJ2-7, with 12 bases fitting TRBD2. Sequencing was carried out using naive CD4+ T cells from PBMCs. As to subset: CD45RA+ positively selected. CDR3: CASSKTRTSGVYEQYF. As DNA, the CDR3 is TGTGCCAGCAGTAAAACCCGGACTAGCGGGGTCTACGAGCAGTACTTC.